A single sample gave rise to the 16 T cell receptor beta chains below, sequenced in a study of blood T cell repertoires in COVID-19. TCRdb's copy holds only in-frame clones and misses some; the assay was immunoSEQ multiplex PCR. The sample consists of tens of thousands of clones, about 89% of them appearing once. Sequenced sample: peripheral blood. The receptors derive from a woman in her 70s with acute or convalescent COVID-19.

This chain uses TRBV3-1 (or the pseudogene TRBV3-2) with TRBJ2-3, with TRBD2 identical over 8 bases. The V segment lost 0 bases and the J segment 0 bases; nucleotides outside the gene matches: 2. CDR1 is LGHDT and CDR2 is YNNKEL in the germline V gene (reference sequence). This CDR3 contains 16 residues. CDR3 protein: CASSQDLAGSTDTQYF. The CDR3 DNA sequence: TGTGCCAGCAGCCAAGATTTAGCGGGAAGCACAGATACGCAGTATTTT.

The rearrangement uses TRBV19 and TRBJ2-2; D gene uncertain. V was clipped by 3 bases and J by 0 bases, with 5 bases between them. The CDR3 sequence is 14 residues long. Germline lookup yields CDR1 LNHDA and CDR2 SQIVND (reference sequence). This CDR3 reads CASSISSNTGELFF. The CDR3 DNA reads as TGTGCCAGTAGTATTTCTTCGAACACCGGGGAGCTGTTTTTT.

The chain joins TRBV12-3 or TRBV12-4 to TRBJ1-2, with D unresolved. The germline V and J ends were trimmed by 7 bases and 6 bases, with 9 bases remaining between them. This CDR3 is built from 11 residues. The CDR3 DNA sequence: TGTGCCAGCACCGTAGTCCATGGCTACACCTTC. It specifies CASTVVHGYTF.

This clone occurred a few times. The chain uses TRBV28 and TRBJ1-1; TRBD1 aligns across 8 bases. The CDR3 has 16 residues. The germline gives CDR1 MDHEN, CDR2 SYDVKM. Trimming took 5 bases from V and 7 from J; bases not matched to a gene: 15. The CDR3 bases are TGTGCCAGCAGTGGACCTTTAGGACAGGGTTTTTTTGAAGCTTTCTTT. It is translated as CASSGPLGQGFFEAFF.

This clone has just one count. The rearrangement links TRBV7-9 to TRBJ1-1; 10 nucleotides agree with TRBD1. CDR1 and CDR2 from the germline V gene are SEHNR and FQNEAQ (reference sequence). V shed 4 bases and J 4 bases; nucleotides not matched to a gene: 6. The CDR3 is 15 residues long. The CDR3 DNA sequence: TGTGCCAGCAGCTCCGGGACAGGGGATTTCACTGAAGCTTTCTTT. It yields the protein CASSSGTGDFTEAFF.

The chain couples TRBV24-1 to TRBJ2-3; 10 nucleotides align to TRBD1. This CDR3 has 17 amino acids. In germline, CDR1 is KGHDR, CDR2 SFDVKD. Trimming removed 5 bases from V and 4 bases from J; junction bases left unmatched: 11. CDR3: CATSGPGQGFSPDTQYF. The CDR3 DNA sequence: TGTGCCACCAGTGGCCCGGGACAGGGGTTCTCACCAGATACGCAGTATTTT.

Regarding this clone: Other DNA variants within this sample encode the same CDR3. This rearrangement joins TRBV6-5 to TRBJ1-6, with TRBD1 identical over 7 bases. The CDR3 runs to 15 residues. Germline values: CDR1 MNHEY, CDR2 SVGAGI. Trimming cost V 6 bases and J 0 bases; bases outside gene matches: 2. CDR3 sequence (DNA): TGTGCCAGCAGGAGGGACAGCTCCTATAATTCACCCCTCCACTTT. Encoded protein: CASRRDSSYNSPLHF.

The chain links TRBV12-5 to TRBJ2-2, with 11 bases aligning to TRBD1. The CDR3 length is 16 residues. Unmatched junction bases numbered 8, after V lost 7 bases and J lost 4 bases. Germline V gives CDR1 LGHNT, CDR2 FRNRAP. This chain's CDR3 is CASASGQGGFTGELFF. The CDR3 bases are TGTGCTAGTGCCTCGGGACAGGGGGGCTTCACCGGGGAGCTGTTTTTT.

V gene TRBV5-6 combines with J gene TRBJ1-5; perhaps TRBD1 as D (5 bases). The germline gives CDR1 SGHDT, CDR2 YYEEEE. Trimming left V 0 bases short and J 2 bases short, with 15 bases between. The CDR3 totals 17 residues. CDR3 region: CASSLGYGWGRNQPQHF. DNA for the CDR3: TGTGCCAGCAGCTTGGGCTACGGGTGGGGCCGCAATCAGCCCCAGCATTTT.

The chain uses TRBV6-5 and TRBJ1-6, with TRBD1 identical over 11 bases. CDR3 length equals 15 residues. V shed 7 bases, J shed 8 bases, and the junction held 7 bases outside the gene matches. Germline-derived CDR1 and CDR2 are MNHEY and SVGAGI. The CDR3 coding sequence is TGTGCCAGCACCCGGACAGGGGGCGCTGATTCACCCCTCCACTTT. Protein: CASTRTGGADSPLHF.

The V and J genes are TRBV10-1 and TRBJ2-3, with D possibly matching TRBD1 (6 bases). Germline V gene sequence: CDR1 WNHNN, CDR2 SYGVQD (reference sequence). Trimming stripped 5 bases from V and 4 bases from J, with 13 bases between. The CDR3 is 14 amino acids. The CDR3 loop is CASSPAQGPDTQYF. The CDR3 bases are TGCGCCAGCAGTCCCGCACAGGGCCCAGATACGCAGTATTTT.

V usage is TRBV19 and J usage is TRBJ2-1, with D perhaps TRBD1 (6 bases). CDR1 and CDR2 (germline): LNHDA, SQIVND (reference sequence). The CDR3 covers 14 residues. V was pared by 6 bases and J by 7 bases, with 16 bases between. This chain's CDR3 is CASRPQGSGNEQFF. The CDR3 DNA reads as TGTGCCAGTAGGCCACAGGGATCTGGGAATGAGCAGTTCTTC.

CDR3 nucleotides: TGTGCCAGCAGCAAGGACAGCACTCGCGTCGGGGGGGAGCTGTTTTTT. This encodes CASSKDSTRVGGELFF. The chain recombines TRBV7-2 with TRBJ2-2, with D possibly being TRBD1 (6 bases). The CDR3 covers 16 residues. The ends were cut back, 5 bases at V and 8 bases at J, with 21 bases in the middle. CDR1 and CDR2 from the germline V gene are SGHTA and FQGNSA.

The V call is TRBV30, the J call TRBJ2-4, with D tentatively TRBD2 (6 bases). From germline, CDR1 is GTSNPN and CDR2 SVGIG (reference sequence). Trimming removed 1 base at V and 3 bases at J, with 13 bases between. The CDR3 is 15 residues long. The DNA for the CDR3 is TGTGCCTGGAGTGGGTCGGGGGTGGACAAAAACATTCAGTACTTC. The encoded protein is CAWSGSGVDKNIQYF.

The chain recombines TRBV28 with TRBJ1-3; D might be TRBD1 (5 bases). The ends were cut back, 3 bases at V and 8 bases at J, with 14 bases in the middle. Germline V gives CDR1 MDHEN, CDR2 SYDVKM. This CDR3 has 14 amino acids. In DNA form, the CDR3 reads TGTGCCAGCAGTTTTTCAGGGTCCCCCTACACCATATATTTT. Translation gives CASSFSGSPYTIYF.

This chain joins TRBV4-1 and TRBJ2-7; the D gene is possibly TRBD2 (5 bases). Germline V gene lookup returns CDR1 MGHRA and CDR2 YSYEKL. The ends were cut back, 1 base at V and 5 bases at J, with 18 bases in the middle. The CDR3 length is 16 residues. The CDR3 DNA reads as TGCGCCAGCAGCCAAGTCGGGGTCCTGGGGAGCGACGAGCAGTACTTC. Translation gives CASSQVGVLGSDEQYF.